The 21 T cell receptor beta chains in this list originate from one sample, sequenced in a study of OX40 agonist ivuxolimab in advanced cancers. Measured with immunoSEQ multiplex PCR; TCRdb has only the in-frame clones, and not every one. Seen here are 65,000 or so clones, 85% observed once, and the top ten hold approximately 4%. The sample in question was CD4+ or CD8+ T cells sorted from blood, obtained in a trial of the OX40 agonist ivuxolimab. The receptors shown here come from an adult with an advanced solid tumor such as melanoma, head and neck, liver or kidney cancer.

This clone was seen only a few times. J is TRBJ2-4 and V is TRBV10-1, with D maybe TRBD2 (5 bases). Trimming took 10 bases from V and 10 from J, leaving 17 bases between them. CDR1 and CDR2 from the germline V gene are WNHNN and SYGVQD (reference sequence). The CDR3 has 12 amino acids. The CDR3 here is CATRSGDGIQYF. In nucleotides, the CDR3 is TGCGCCACCAGATCCGGGGATGGGATTCAGTACTTC.

This rearrangement joins TRBV6-4 to TRBJ2-1; 8 bases fit TRBD1. The germline CDR1 and CDR2 sequences are MRHNA and SNTAGT. V lost 6 bases, J lost 5 bases, and 3 bases stayed unmatched. The CDR3 length is 13 residues. CDR3 sequence reads: CASSRDRNNEQFF. The CDR3 DNA reads TGTGCCAGCAGCCGGGACAGGAACAATGAGCAGTTCTTC.

This clone appeared a single time. The rearrangement joins TRBV4-3 to TRBJ2-1; no definite D call. CDR1 is LGHNA and CDR2 is YSLEER in the germline V gene. Trimming removed 4 bases at V and 3 bases at J, with 7 bases between. CDR3 length: 13 residues. The CDR3 DNA reads as TGCGCCAGCAGCCTTAGTCTCTACAATGAGCAGTTCTTC. Translation gives CASSLSLYNEQFF.

Only one count was recorded for this clone. The rearrangement links TRBV2 to TRBJ2-5, with D possibly being TRBD1 (6 bases). Deletions cut 2 bases from V and 4 bases from J, with 8 bases between. Germline CDR1 reads SNHLY; CDR2 reads FYNNEI. There are 13 residues in the CDR3. The CDR3: CASSEQGLETQYF. In nucleotides, the CDR3 is TGTGCCAGCAGTGAACAGGGGTTAGAGACCCAGTACTTC. Full variable domain (remainder filled in from reference TRBV2 and TRBJ2-5): EPEVTQTPSHQVTQMGQEVILRCVPISNHLYFYWYRQILGQKVEFLVSFYNNEISEKSEIFDDQFSVERPDGSNFTLKIRSTKLEDSAMYFCASSEQGLETQYFGPGTRLLVL.

This clone was recorded a few times. The chain has TRBV29-1 and TRBJ1-1, with D unclear. CDR1 and CDR2 (germline): SQVTM, ANQGSEA. CDR3 length: 12 residues. Trimming stripped 2 bases from V and 1 base from J, with 5 bases between. The CDR3 DNA reads as TGCAGCGTTGAACCAGGGAACACTGAAGCTTTCTTT. Residues: CSVEPGNTEAFF.

The chain joins TRBV5-6 to TRBJ2-5; D might be TRBD1 or TRBD2, each matching 5 bases. Germline loops: CDR1 SGHDT, CDR2 YYEEEE. This CDR3 is 14 amino acids long. Trimming left V 0 bases short and J 5 bases short, with 11 bases between. CDR3: CASSLGPGQETQYF. The CDR3 DNA follows: TGTGCCAGCAGCTTGGGGCCGGGGCAGGAGACCCAGTACTTC.

The gene calls are TRBV25-1 and TRBJ2-1; D may be TRBD1 (5 bases). V was clipped by 3 bases and J by 5 bases, with 11 bases between them. This CDR3 spans 14 amino acids. In germline, CDR1 is MGHDK, CDR2 SYGVNS. The CDR3 bases are TGTGCCAGCAGTGACGCTAGGGGTAACAATGAGCAGTTCTTC. This codes for CASSDARGNNEQFF.

The chain couples TRBV7-8 to TRBJ1-2, with D perhaps matching TRBD1 (6 bases). V gave up 4 bases and J gave up 3 bases, with 18 bases separating them. The germline V gene encodes CDR1 SGHVS and CDR2 FQNEAQ. The CDR3 loop spans 16 amino acids. The CDR3 nucleotides are TGTGCCAGCAGCTCCCGCCGGACAGCTCATTACTATGGCTACACCTTC. It translates to CASSSRRTAHYYGYTF.

V and J are TRBV5-1 and TRBJ2-3; the match to TRBD1 covers 10 bases. Losses at the gene ends were 2 bases for V and 1 base for J; bases not matched to a gene: 7. This CDR3 spans 17 amino acids. Germline V gene lookup returns CDR1 SGHRS and CDR2 YFSETQ. The CDR3 DNA sequence: TGCGCCAGCAGCTTTACGGGACAGGGGTTCCGCACAGATACGCAGTATTTT. Translating gives CASSFTGQGFRTDTQYF.

This chain joins TRBV9 and TRBJ2-3; D remains ambiguous. V gave up 0 bases and J gave up 6 bases, with 11 bases separating them. This CDR3 contains 14 residues. Germline loops: CDR1 SGDLS, CDR2 YYNGEE. CDR3 sequence (DNA): TGTGCCAGCAGCGTAGACGGATCCCGCGATACGCAGTATTTT. Translated, it gives CASSVDGSRDTQYF.

V is TRBV4-1 and J is TRBJ2-1, with 10 bases that match TRBD1. V shed 6 bases, J shed 4 bases, and the junction held 0 bases outside the gene matches. From germline, CDR1 is MGHRA and CDR2 YSYEKL. This CDR3 has 13 residues. The CDR3 sequence is CASRDRGYNEQFF. The CDR3 region has the DNA TGCGCCAGCAGGGACAGGGGGTACAATGAGCAGTTCTTC.

The chain employs TRBV5-4 and TRBJ2-7; a possible D gene is TRBD1 (5 bases). Germline V CDR1 and CDR2: SGHNT, YYREEE (reference sequence). This CDR3 contains 14 residues. Trimming cost V 0 bases and J 2 bases, with 9 bases left between them. The CDR3 DNA sequence: TGTGCCAGCAGCTTGGATGGGGCGGCCTACGAGCAGTACTTC. This gives the protein CASSLDGAAYEQYF.

As DNA, the CDR3 is TGTGCCAGTAGTGTTAGGGGAACTACCGGGGAGCTGTTTTTT. It is translated as CASSVRGTTGELFF. This chain joins TRBV19 and TRBJ2-2; TRBD1 is a possible D gene (5 bases). V was pared by 5 bases and J by 5 bases, with 12 bases between. Germline CDR1 reads LNHDA; CDR2 reads SQIVND (reference sequence). This CDR3 is built from 14 residues.

To note about this clone: This specimen includes other DNA sequences encoding the same CDR3. The chain employs TRBV11-2 and TRBJ2-3, with 12 bases identical to TRBD2. V was clipped by 3 bases and J by 4 bases; unmatched bases: 2. CDR1 and CDR2 from the germline V gene are SGHAT and FQNNGV. The CDR3 is 15 residues long. DNA of the CDR3: TGTGCCAGCAGCTTGACTAGCGGGAGAGCAGATACGCAGTATTTT. Protein sequence: CASSLTSGRADTQYF.

The CDR3 nucleotides read TGTGCCAGCAGTTACCCCGGGACTAGCGGCTACGAGCAGTACTTC. This codes for CASSYPGTSGYEQYF. The rearrangement uses TRBV28 and TRBJ2-7, with TRBD2 matching 11 bases. Germline lookup yields CDR1 MDHEN and CDR2 SYDVKM. V lost 4 bases, J lost 3 bases, and 5 bases stayed unmatched. The CDR3 covers 15 residues. Based on the CDR3 plus reference TRBV28 and TRBJ2-7, the full variable domain is DVKVTQSSRYLVKRTGEKVFLECVQDMDHENMFWYRQDPGLGLRLIYFSYDVKMKEKGDIPEGYSVSREKKERFSLILESASTNQTSMYLCASSYPGTSGYEQYFGPGTRLTVT.

This clone was recorded once. This chain uses TRBV28 with TRBJ2-5, with 11 bases matching TRBD2. The J call may be mistaken, given a closer DNA end match to TRBJ2-7. CDR1 and CDR2 (germline): MDHEN, SYDVKM. This CDR3 spans 17 amino acids. DNA for the CDR3: TGTGCCAGCAGTTTAGTTGGGCTAGCGGGAGGTTACTACGAGCAGTACTTC. Translating it yields CASSLVGLAGGYYEQYF.

The table lists this clone with a few counts. The J gene is TRBJ1-4, the V gene TRBV7-9, with no clear D. Germline loops: CDR1 SEHNR, CDR2 FQNEAQ (reference sequence). The germline V and J ends were trimmed by 5 bases and 11 bases, with 12 bases remaining between them. The CDR3 contains 12 residues. The CDR3 loop is CASSLGRDKLFF. CDR3 DNA sequence: TGTGCCAGCAGCCTTGGCCGGGATAAACTGTTTTTT.

This clone has only a few counts. This rearrangement joins TRBV11-3 to TRBJ2-7; unclear D gene. Germline assignment: CDR1 SGHNT and CDR2 YENEEA. V shed 0 bases and J shed 2 bases, with 5 bases lying between them. CDR3 length equals 13 residues. The CDR3 reads CASSLEGTYEQYF. CDR3 nucleotides: TGTGCCAGCAGCTTAGAAGGGACCTACGAGCAGTACTTC.

This chain joins TRBV28 and TRBJ2-5; 7 bases are shared with TRBD2. J was trimmed by 5 bases and V by 2 bases; bases with no gene match: 14. Looked up from germline, CDR1 is MDHEN and CDR2 is SYDVKM. The CDR3 contains 17 residues. Written as DNA, the CDR3 is TGTGCCAGCAGTTTAGATAGGGCGGGGGAGTCAAGGGAGACCCAGTACTTC. As protein: CASSLDRAGESRETQYF.

This sequence joins TRBV7-2 and TRBJ2-1; possible D gene TRBD1, 7 bases. V was shortened by 5 bases and J by 1 base, with 18 bases between the two germline ends. Germline loops: CDR1 SGHTA, CDR2 FQGNSA. The CDR3 has 17 amino acids. DNA of the CDR3: TGTGCCAGCAGCAACAGGGGCCAGGGGAGGTCCTACAATGAGCAGTTCTTC. Protein sequence: CASSNRGQGRSYNEQFF.

The chain carries TRBV28 and TRBJ2-4, with D unclear. The CDR3 runs 15 residues. CDR1 and CDR2 (germline): MDHEN, SYDVKM. Deletions cut 2 bases from V and 1 base from J, with 9 bases between. The CDR3 DNA follows: TGTGCCAGCAGTTTAGTTGTCGAGGCCAAAAACATTCAGTACTTC. Protein sequence: CASSLVVEAKNIQYF.